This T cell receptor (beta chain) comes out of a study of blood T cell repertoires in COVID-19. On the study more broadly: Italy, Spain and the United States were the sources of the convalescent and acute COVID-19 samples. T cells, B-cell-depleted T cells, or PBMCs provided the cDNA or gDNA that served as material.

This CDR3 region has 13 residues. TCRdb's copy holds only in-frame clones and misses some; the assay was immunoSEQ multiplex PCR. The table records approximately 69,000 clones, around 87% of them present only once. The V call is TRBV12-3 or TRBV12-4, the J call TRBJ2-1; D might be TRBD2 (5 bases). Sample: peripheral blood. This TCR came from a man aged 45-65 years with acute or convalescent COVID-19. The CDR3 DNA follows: TGTGCGGACTCCCCCAGCGGTGAAAATGAGCAGTTCTTC. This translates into CADSPSGENEQFF.